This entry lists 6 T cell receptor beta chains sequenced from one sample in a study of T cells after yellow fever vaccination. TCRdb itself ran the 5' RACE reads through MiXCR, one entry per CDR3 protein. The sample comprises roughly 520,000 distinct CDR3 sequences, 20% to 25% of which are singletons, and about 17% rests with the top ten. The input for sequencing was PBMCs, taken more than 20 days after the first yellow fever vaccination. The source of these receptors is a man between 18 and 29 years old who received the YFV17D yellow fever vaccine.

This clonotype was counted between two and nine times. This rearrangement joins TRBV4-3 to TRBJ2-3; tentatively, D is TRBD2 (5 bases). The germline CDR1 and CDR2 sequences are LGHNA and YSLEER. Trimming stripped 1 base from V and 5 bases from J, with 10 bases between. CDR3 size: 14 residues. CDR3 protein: CASSQGGMGDTQYF. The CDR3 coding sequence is TGCGCCAGCAGCCAAGGAGGGATGGGAGATACGCAGTATTTT.

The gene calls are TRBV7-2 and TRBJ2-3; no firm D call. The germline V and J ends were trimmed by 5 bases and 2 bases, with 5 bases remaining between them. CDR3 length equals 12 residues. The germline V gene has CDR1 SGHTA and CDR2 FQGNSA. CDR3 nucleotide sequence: TGTGCCAGCAGCAAACCCACAGATACGCAGTATTTT. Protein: CASSKPTDTQYF.

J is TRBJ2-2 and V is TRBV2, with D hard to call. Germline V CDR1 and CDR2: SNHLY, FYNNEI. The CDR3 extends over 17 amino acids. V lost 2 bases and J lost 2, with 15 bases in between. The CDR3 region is CASSELSLRKNTGELFF. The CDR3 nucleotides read TGTGCCAGCAGTGAACTGTCGTTGAGGAAAAACACCGGGGAGCTGTTTTTT.

CDR3 sequence (DNA): TGTGCCAGCAGTGAATTCACCCCCCCACCCCTCCACTTT. The encoded protein is CASSEFTPPPLHF. The chain uses TRBV25-1 and TRBJ1-6; D uncertain. Trimming pared 1 base from V and 11 bases from J, leaving 9 bases between. CDR3 length: 13 residues. Germline CDR1 is MGHDK and CDR2 is SYGVNS.

The CDR3 DNA sequence: TGTGCCAGCAGCTTGGTTGTCACGGGCCCCGGGCAGCCCCAGCATTTT. This translates into CASSLVVTGPGQPQHF. The chain is built from TRBV5-5 and TRBJ1-5; no definite D call. The CDR3 runs to 16 residues. V shed 0 bases and J shed 7 bases, with 17 bases lying between them. Germline assignment: CDR1 SGHKS and CDR2 YYEKEE (reference sequence).

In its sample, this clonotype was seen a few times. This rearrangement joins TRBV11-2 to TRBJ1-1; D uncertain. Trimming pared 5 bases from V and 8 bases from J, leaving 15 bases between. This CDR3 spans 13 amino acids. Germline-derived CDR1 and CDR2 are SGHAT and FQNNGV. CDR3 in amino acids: CASSPLQADEAFF. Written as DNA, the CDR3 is TGTGCCAGCAGCCCCCTCCAAGCCGACGAAGCTTTCTTT.